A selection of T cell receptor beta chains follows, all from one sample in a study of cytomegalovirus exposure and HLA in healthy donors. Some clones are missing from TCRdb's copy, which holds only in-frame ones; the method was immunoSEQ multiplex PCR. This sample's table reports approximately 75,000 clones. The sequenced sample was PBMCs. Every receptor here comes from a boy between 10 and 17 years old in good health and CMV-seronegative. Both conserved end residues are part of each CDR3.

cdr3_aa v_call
CASSGGQGNSPLHF TRBV6-1
CASSATGTGDEAFF TRBV9
CSVEGQVTSTDTQYF TRBV29-1
CASSLPPWDGRATSSYNEQFF TRBV5-1
CASSVGTGAGNTIYF TRBV9
CASSLAGGGDGAKNIQYF TRBV7-9
CASSLGGQGYTGELFF TRBV5-4
CASSLGPTGGTGELFF TRBV5-4
CASSDGTAVVGYTF TRBV5-1
CAIRPGRGGGEQYF TRBV10-3
CASSSNRDREDYEQYF TRBV11-1
CASSPLDRGGTEAFF TRBV28
CATREGDSDNEQFF TRBV15
CASSQEPGFNYGYTF TRBV4-3